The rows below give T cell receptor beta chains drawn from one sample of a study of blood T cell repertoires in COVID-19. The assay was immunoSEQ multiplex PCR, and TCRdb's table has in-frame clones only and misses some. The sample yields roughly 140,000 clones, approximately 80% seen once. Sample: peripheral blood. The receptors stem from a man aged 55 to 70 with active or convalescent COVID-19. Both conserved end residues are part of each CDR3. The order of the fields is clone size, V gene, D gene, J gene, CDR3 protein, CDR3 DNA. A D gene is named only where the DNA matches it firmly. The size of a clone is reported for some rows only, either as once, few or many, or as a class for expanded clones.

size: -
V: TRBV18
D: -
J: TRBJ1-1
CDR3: CASSLIDSRTEAFF
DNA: TGTGCCAGCTCACTCATAGACAGCAGAACTGAAGCTTTCTTT

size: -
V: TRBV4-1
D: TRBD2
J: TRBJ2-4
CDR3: CASSQDTRLAGGLAKNIQYF
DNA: TGCGCCAGCAGCCAAGATACTAGACTAGCGGGAGGACTAGCCAAAAACATTCAGTACTTC

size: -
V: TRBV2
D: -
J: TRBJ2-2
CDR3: CASRADTGTGELFF
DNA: TGTGCCAGCAGGGCCGACACGGGGACCGGGGAGCTGTTTTTT

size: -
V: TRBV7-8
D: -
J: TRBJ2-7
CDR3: CASSPHYEQYF
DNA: TGTGCCAGCAGCCCCCACTACGAGCAGTACTTC

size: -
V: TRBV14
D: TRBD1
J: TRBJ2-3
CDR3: CASSQEWGQGISTDTQYF
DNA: TGTGCCAGCAGCCAAGAGTGGGGACAGGGCATCAGCACAGATACGCAGTATTTT

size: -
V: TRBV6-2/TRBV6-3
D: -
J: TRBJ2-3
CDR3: CASSYSPTAQITNTDTQYF
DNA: TGTGCCAGCAGTTACTCCCCGACTGCGCAGATAACAAACACAGATACGCAGTATTTT

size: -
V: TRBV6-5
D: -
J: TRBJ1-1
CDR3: CASSQDGLEAFF
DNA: TGTGCCAGCAGCCAGGACGGACTTGAAGCTTTCTTT

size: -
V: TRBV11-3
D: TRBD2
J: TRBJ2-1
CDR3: CASSLGGWTSRDPNEQFF
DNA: TGTGCCAGCAGCTTAGGGGGATGGACTAGCAGAGACCCCAATGAGCAGTTCTTC

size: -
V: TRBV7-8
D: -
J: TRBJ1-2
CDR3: CASSLLQAPNYGYTF
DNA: TGTGCCAGCAGCTTACTTCAGGCCCCTAACTATGGCTACACCTTC

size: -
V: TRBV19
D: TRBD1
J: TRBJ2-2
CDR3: CASNRPGTVSGELFF
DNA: TGTGCCAGTAATCGGCCCGGGACAGTCAGCGGGGAGCTGTTTTTT

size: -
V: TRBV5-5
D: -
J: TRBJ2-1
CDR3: CASSPTPGDVNNEQFF
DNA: TGTGCCAGCAGCCCTACACCGGGGGACGTGAACAATGAGCAGTTCTTC

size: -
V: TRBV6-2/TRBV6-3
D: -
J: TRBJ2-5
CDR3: CASSRAVIQETQYF
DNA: TGTGCCAGCAGTCGAGCGGTTATCCAAGAGACCCAGTACTTC

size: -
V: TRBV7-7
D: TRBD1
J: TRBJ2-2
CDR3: CASSPRIRGLGNTGELFF
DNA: TGTGCTAGCAGCCCAAGGATCAGGGGGCTCGGGAACACCGGGGAGCTGTTTTTT

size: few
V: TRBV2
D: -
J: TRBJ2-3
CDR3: CASIGTDTQYF
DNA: TGTGCCAGCATAGGCACAGATACGCAGTATTTT

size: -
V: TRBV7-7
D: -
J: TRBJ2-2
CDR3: CASSPLRTGELFF
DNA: TGTGCTAGCAGCCCACTTAGAACCGGGGAGCTGTTTTTT

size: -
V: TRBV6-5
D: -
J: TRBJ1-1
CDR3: CASSRDFGEAFF
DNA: TGTGCCAGCAGTCGGGACTTTGGTGAAGCTTTCTTT

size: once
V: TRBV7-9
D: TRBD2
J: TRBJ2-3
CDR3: CASSPVSGVPTDTQYF
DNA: TGTGCCAGCAGCCCAGTTAGCGGGGTCCCCACAGATACGCAGTATTTT

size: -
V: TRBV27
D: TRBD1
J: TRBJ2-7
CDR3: CASSFGQGYEQYF
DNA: TGTGCCAGCAGTTTCGGACAGGGATACGAGCAGTACTTC

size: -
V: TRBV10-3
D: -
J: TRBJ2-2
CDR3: CAISEQGTLTGELFF
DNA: TGTGCCATCAGTGAGCAAGGGACACTCACCGGGGAGCTGTTTTTT

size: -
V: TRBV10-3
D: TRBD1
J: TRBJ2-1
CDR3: CAISRRTGGPVGDEQFF
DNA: TGTGCCATCAGCCGCCGGACAGGGGGACCAGTTGGCGATGAGCAGTTCTTC

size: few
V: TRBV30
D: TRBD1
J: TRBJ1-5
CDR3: CAWSWTGGNQPQHF
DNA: TGTGCCTGGAGTTGGACAGGCGGCAATCAGCCCCAGCATTTT

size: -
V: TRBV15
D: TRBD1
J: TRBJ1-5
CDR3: CATSKNDRGFQPQHF
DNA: TGTGCCACCAGCAAGAATGACAGGGGGTTTCAGCCCCAGCATTTT

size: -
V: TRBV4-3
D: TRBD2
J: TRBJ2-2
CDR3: CASSQSNIAGAGELFF
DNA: TGCGCCAGCAGCCAATCCAACATAGCGGGAGCCGGGGAGCTGTTTTTT

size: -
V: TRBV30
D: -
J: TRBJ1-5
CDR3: CAWSTGGKQPQHF
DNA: TGTGCCTGGAGTACGGGGGGGAAACAGCCCCAGCATTTT

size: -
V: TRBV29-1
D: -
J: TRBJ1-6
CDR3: CSVSRGDNSPLHF
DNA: TGCAGCGTGTCCAGGGGAGATAATTCACCCCTCCACTTT

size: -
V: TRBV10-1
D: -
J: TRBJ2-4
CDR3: CASSGYRENIQYF
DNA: TGCGCCAGCAGTGGATACAGAGAAAACATTCAGTACTTC

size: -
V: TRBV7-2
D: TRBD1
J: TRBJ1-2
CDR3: CASSLPPSGTVYGYTF
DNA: TGTGCCAGCAGCTTACCACCATCCGGGACAGTTTATGGCTACACCTTC

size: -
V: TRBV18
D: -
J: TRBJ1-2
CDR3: CASSPKQDNYGYTF
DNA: TGTGCCAGCTCACCAAAACAGGATAACTATGGCTACACCTTC

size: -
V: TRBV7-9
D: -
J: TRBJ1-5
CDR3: CASSQGFVNQPQHF
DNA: TGTGCCAGCAGTCAGGGATTCGTCAATCAGCCCCAGCATTTT

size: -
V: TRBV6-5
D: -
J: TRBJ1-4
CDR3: CASKEGPGEKLFF
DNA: TGTGCCAGCAAGGAGGGACCTGGCGAAAAACTGTTTTTT

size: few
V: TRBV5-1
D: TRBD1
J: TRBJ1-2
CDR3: CASSLEGTGGGGYTF
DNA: TGCGCCAGCAGCTTGGAGGGGACAGGAGGGGGTGGCTACACCTTC

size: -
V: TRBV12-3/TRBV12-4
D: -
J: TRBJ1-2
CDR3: CASSLRRYGYTF
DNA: TGTGCCAGCAGTTTACGGAGGTATGGCTACACCTTC

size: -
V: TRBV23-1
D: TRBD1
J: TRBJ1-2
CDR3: CASEGGSYGYTF
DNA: TGCGCCAGCGAAGGGGGCTCGTATGGCTACACCTTC

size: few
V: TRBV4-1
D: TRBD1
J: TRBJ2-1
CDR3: CASSQVQGGYNEQFF
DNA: TGCGCCAGCAGCCAGGTACAGGGGGGATACAATGAGCAGTTCTTC

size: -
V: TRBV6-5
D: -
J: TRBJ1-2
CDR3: CASSYFRGNYGYTF
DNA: TGTGCCAGCAGTTACTTTCGGGGTAACTATGGCTACACCTTC

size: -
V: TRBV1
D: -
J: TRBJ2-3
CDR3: CTSSHPTTSGVTDTQYF
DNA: TGCACCAGCAGCCACCCAACGACTAGCGGGGTCACAGATACGCAGTATTTT

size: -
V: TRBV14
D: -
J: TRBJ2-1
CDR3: CASSQDLIDNEQFF
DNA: TGTGCCAGCAGCCAAGATCTTATCGACAATGAGCAGTTCTTC

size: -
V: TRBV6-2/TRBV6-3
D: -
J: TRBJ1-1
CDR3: CASSREAGTEAFF
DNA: TGTGCCAGCAGTCGGGAAGCGGGCACTGAAGCTTTCTTT

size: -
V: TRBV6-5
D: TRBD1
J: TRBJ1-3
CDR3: CASRRTGIGNTIYF
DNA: TGTGCCAGCAGACGGACAGGCATTGGAAACACCATATATTTT

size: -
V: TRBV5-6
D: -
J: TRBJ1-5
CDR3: CASSLGGTPYQPQHF
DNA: TGTGCCAGCAGCTTGGGTGGGACACCTTATCAGCCCCAGCATTTT

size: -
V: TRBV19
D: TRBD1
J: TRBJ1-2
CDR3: CASSDPTGGGLYGYTF
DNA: TGTGCCAGTAGTGATCCGACAGGGGGCGGACTCTATGGCTACACCTTC

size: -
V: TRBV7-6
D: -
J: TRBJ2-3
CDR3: CASSNRDRNTQYF
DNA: TGTGCCAGCAGCAACAGGGATAGGAATACGCAGTATTTT

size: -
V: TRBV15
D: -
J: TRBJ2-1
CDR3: CATSRDQRRSYNEQFF
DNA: TGTGCCACCAGCAGAGATCAGAGGCGCTCCTACAATGAGCAGTTCTTC

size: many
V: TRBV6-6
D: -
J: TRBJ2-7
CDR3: CASTDTWREQYF
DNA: TGTGCCAGCACCGATACGTGGAGAGAGCAGTACTTC